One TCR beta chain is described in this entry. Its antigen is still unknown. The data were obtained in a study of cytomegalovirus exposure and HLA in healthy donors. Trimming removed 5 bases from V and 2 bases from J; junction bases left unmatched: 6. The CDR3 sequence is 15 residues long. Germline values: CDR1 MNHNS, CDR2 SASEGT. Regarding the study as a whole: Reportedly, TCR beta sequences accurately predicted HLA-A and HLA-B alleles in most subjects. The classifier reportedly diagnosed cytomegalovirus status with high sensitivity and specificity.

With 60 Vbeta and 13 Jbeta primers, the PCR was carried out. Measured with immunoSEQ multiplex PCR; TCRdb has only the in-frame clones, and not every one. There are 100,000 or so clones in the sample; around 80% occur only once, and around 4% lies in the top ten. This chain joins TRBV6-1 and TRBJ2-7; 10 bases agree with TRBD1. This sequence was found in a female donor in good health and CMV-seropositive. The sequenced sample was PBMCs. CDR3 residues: CASSRTGTGAYEQYF. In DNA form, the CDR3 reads TGTGCCAGCAGTCGGACCGGGACAGGGGCCTACGAGCAGTACTTC.